This TCR beta chain was profiled in a study of cytomegalovirus exposure and HLA in healthy donors. Overall study: Genotyping of about 400 donors showed that roughly 83% belonged to the Caucasian-associated ancestry cluster.

With respect to this clone: Its antigen is not identified.

The CDR3 runs 13 residues. With 6 bases clipped from V and 8 bases from J, the junction kept 9 bases outside the gene matches. The germline gives CDR1 SGHNT, CDR2 YYREEE (reference sequence). Amplification used 60 Vbeta primers and 13 Jbeta primers. Measured with immunoSEQ multiplex PCR; TCRdb has only the in-frame clones, and not every one. There are 100,000 to 150,000 clones in the sample, with under 2.5% held by the top ten. General study findings and limits: In terms of immune exposure information, only CMV serostatus was available.

The sample comprised PBMCs. The chain combines TRBV5-4 with TRBJ1-2; TRBD1 aligns across 8 bases. The TCR sequence derives from a man aged 35 to 55 in good health and CMV-seronegative. CDR3 loop: CASTTTGVAGYTF. The CDR3 bases are TGTGCCAGCACGACGACAGGGGTGGCCGGCTACACCTTC.